This T cell receptor (beta chain) emerged from a study of T cell responses to AZD1222 COVID-19 vaccine. Using immunoSEQ multiplex PCR, the repertoire was profiled, and TCRdb retains in-frame clones only, with some absent. Of approximately 140,000 clones listed, roughly 93% are singletons. V lost 0 bases to trimming and J lost 10 bases; unmatched junction nucleotides: 7. The V gene's germline CDR1 is SGHRS and CDR2 YFSETQ. This CDR3 has 16 residues. Notes on the study in general: Across spike, vaccine-associated CD4 TCRs were found, dominant at 160-218 and 743-854. Spike-specific TCR breadth and depth went up after people got two AZD1222 doses. Targets within unmutated variant regions were reportedly found for nearly half of spike-specific TCRs.

For this clone: Its antigen is not identified.

Material: peripheral blood, obtained on day 0 of MenACWY control vaccination. This sequence originates from an adult in good health. The chain combines TRBV5-1 with TRBJ2-3, with TRBD2 matching 14 bases. Here the CDR3 reads CASSLGLAGGRRSQYF. The CDR3 DNA reads as TGCGCCAGCAGCTTGGGACTAGCGGGAGGGCGTAGGTCGCAGTATTTT.